This TCR beta chain was observed in a study of blood T cell repertoires in COVID-19. Only in-frame clones appear in the TCRdb table, and some are missing; sequencing was by immunoSEQ multiplex PCR. The sample has 350,000 to 450,000 clones; around 84% are singletons. The CDR3 loop spans 13 amino acids. The V end was cut by 0 bases, the J end by 1 base, with 4 bases between. Germline V gene data show CDR1 as SGHDT and CDR2 as YYEEEE. The genes are TRBV5-6 and TRBJ2-5; D remains ambiguous. The sequenced sample was peripheral blood. This TCR derives from a young woman with acute or convalescent COVID-19. The CDR3 here is CASSLGPQETQYF. The CDR3 coding sequence is TGTGCCAGCAGCTTGGGGCCCCAAGAGACCCAGTACTTC.